This TCR beta chain was recovered during a study of blood T cells in healthy people across ages. Through a sample-barcoded 5' primer and a J-beta primer mix, a second PCR was run for roughly 6 to 12 cycles. One entry per CDR3 protein, called by TCRdb with MiXCR from the 5' RACE reads. The table has roughly 1.6 million distinct CDR3 sequences, roughly 32% seen once. The germline gives CDR1 LGHNA, CDR2 YNFKEQ. Trimming shortened V by 0 bases and J by 5 bases, and 22 bases separated the two germline ends. The CDR3 contains 18 residues. Many counts were recorded for this clonotype. Its antigen is not known. Overall study findings and caveats: Leaving the PBMCs unsorted stopped any conclusive comparison of naive versus antigen-experienced cells.

Sequenced: blood. This chain joins TRBV4-2 and TRBJ2-5; D tentatively fits TRBD1 or TRBD2 (6 bases each). The TCR comes from a woman aged 25 to 39 in good health. DNA for the CDR3: TGTGCCAGCAGCCAAGAGTGGGACTTGGACAGCCAAGGGGAGACCCAGTACTTC. Protein product: CASSQEWDLDSQGETQYF.